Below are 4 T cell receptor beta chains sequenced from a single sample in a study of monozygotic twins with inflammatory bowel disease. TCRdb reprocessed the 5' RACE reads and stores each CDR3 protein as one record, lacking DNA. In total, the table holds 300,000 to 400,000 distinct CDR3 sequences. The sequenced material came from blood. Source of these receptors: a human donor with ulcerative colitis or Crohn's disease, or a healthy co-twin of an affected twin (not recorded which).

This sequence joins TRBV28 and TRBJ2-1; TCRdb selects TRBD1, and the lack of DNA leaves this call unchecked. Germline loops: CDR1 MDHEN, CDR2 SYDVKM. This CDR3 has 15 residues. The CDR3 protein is CASRGFGKGYNEQFF. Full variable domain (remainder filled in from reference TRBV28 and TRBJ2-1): DVKVTQSSRYLVKRTGEKVFLECVQDMDHENMFWYRQDPGLGLRLIYFSYDVKMKEKGDIPEGYSVSREKKERFSLILESASTNQTSMYLCASRGFGKGYNEQFFGPGTRLTVL.

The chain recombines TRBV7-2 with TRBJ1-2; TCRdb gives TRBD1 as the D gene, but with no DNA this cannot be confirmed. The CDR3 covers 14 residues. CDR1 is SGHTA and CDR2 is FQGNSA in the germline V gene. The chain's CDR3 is CASSFTGGANGYTF.

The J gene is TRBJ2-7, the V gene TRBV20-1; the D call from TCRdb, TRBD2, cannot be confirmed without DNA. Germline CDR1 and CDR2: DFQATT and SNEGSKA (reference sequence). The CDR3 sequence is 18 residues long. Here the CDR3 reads CSARGLDGMGRLSHEQYF.

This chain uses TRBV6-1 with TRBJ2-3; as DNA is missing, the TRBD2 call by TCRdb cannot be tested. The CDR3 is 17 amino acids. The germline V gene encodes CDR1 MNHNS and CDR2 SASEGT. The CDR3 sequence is CASSEARQGSPTDTQYF.